This T cell receptor beta chain was retrieved from a study of blood T cells in healthy people across ages. Across the whole study: Using template switching, researchers captured about one barcoded beta molecule for each two T cells.

Trimming stripped 6 bases from V and 2 bases from J, with 16 bases between. The CDR3 spans 15 residues. CDR1 is MDHEN, CDR2 SYDVKM, per germline. Whole-study results and caveats: CMV status of donors was not determined, possibly confounding expanded clonotype changes. PBMC samples, being unsorted, prevented any conclusive comparison of naive and antigen-experienced cells.

For this clonotype: The antigen is not known.

A sample-barcoded 5' primer and a J-beta primer mix were used in a second PCR of roughly 7 to 11 cycles. Every cDNA molecule carried a tag from a template-switch adaptor bearing 12 random nucleotides. TCRdb reprocessed the 5' RACE reads via MiXCR and lists one record per CDR3 protein. The sample records some 900,000 distinct CDR3 sequences, under 50% being singletons. The sequenced sample consisted of blood. The V gene is TRBV28, the J gene TRBJ1-1; D ambiguous. The receptor's source is a man in his thirties or forties in good health. As DNA, the CDR3 is TGTGCCAGCAGGCCGACCGACCGCCTCAACACTGAAGCTTTCTTT. Amino acids: CASRPTDRLNTEAFF.